The 12 T cell receptor beta chains reported below all come from one sample, sequenced in a study of blood T cell repertoires in COVID-19. Method: immunoSEQ multiplex PCR; TCRdb's copy keeps in-frame clones and lacks some. The data hold approximately 210,000 clones, with about nine tenths observed a single time. Material for sequencing was peripheral blood. The receptor set was obtained from a man aged 30-40 years who had recovered from COVID-19.

The chain combines TRBV9 with TRBJ2-3; D unresolved. The CDR3 is 16 amino acids. Per germline, CDR1 SGDLS and CDR2 YYNGEE. Trimming stripped 0 bases from V and 1 base from J, with 12 bases between. The CDR3 protein is CASSVGAQTGTDTQYF. In DNA form, the CDR3 reads TGTGCCAGCAGCGTAGGGGCCCAGACGGGCACAGATACGCAGTATTTT.

CDR3 sequence (DNA): TGCGCCAGCAGCTTGGAGGTCGGTCAGGACTACTATGGCTACACCTTC. Protein product: CASSLEVGQDYYGYTF. This sequence joins TRBV5-1 and TRBJ1-2; no clear D gene. V gave up 0 bases and J gave up 3 bases, with 15 bases separating them. This CDR3 spans 16 amino acids. Germline V gene data show CDR1 as SGHRS and CDR2 as YFSETQ.

The chain links TRBV5-1 to TRBJ2-2; 8 nucleotides agree with TRBD1. Germline-derived CDR1 and CDR2 are SGHRS and YFSETQ. J was trimmed by 5 bases and V by 3 bases; bases with no gene match: 6. This CDR3 is 15 amino acids long. CDR3 sequence reads: CASSSLTGGTGELFF. Here the CDR3 DNA reads TGCGCCAGCAGCTCTCTTACAGGGGGAACCGGGGAGCTGTTTTTT.

The chain combines TRBV11-2 with TRBJ2-5; 11 positions match TRBD1. Trimming at V came to 5 bases and at J to 5 bases, leaving 10 bases not matched to a gene. This CDR3 comprises 16 residues. Germline V CDR1 and CDR2: SGHAT, FQNNGV. In DNA form, the CDR3 reads TGTGCCAGCAGCCCGCGGACAGGGGGCGCTTGGGAGACCCAGTACTTC. As protein: CASSPRTGGAWETQYF.

The chain links TRBV19 to TRBJ1-2; tentative D call: TRBD1 (5 bases). CDR1 and CDR2 from the germline V gene are LNHDA and SQIVND (reference sequence). V gave up 4 bases and J gave up 6 bases, with 18 bases separating them. The CDR3 contains 15 residues. CDR3 DNA sequence: TGTGCCAGTAGTACTCTAACAACAGGCGCTCATGGCTACACCTTC. Its translation is CASSTLTTGAHGYTF. The entire variable domain, with the rest obtained from reference TRBV19 and TRBJ1-2, is as follows: DGGITQSPKYLFRKEGQNVTLSCEQNLNHDAMYWYRQDPGQGLRLIYYSQIVNDFQKGDIAEGYSVSREKKESFPLTVTSAQKNPTAFYLCASSTLTTGAHGYTFGSGTRLTVV.

The genes are TRBV19 and TRBJ2-7, with D possibly matching TRBD1 (6 bases). Between the trimmed V and J ends, which lost 8 bases and 0 bases, there was a span of 17 bases. CDR1 is LNHDA, CDR2 SQIVND, per germline (reference sequence). This CDR3 is 15 amino acids long. The CDR3 DNA is TGTGCCAGTGCCCGTGGGCAGGGGAGCTCCTACGAGCAGTACTTC. Its translation: CASARGQGSSYEQYF.

V is TRBV11-2 and J is TRBJ2-7, with 9 nucleotides matching TRBD1. The CDR3 loop spans 14 amino acids. Germline trimming cut 4 bases from V and 4 bases from J; bases unmatched to any gene: 5. CDR1 is SGHAT, CDR2 FQNNGV, per germline. The CDR3 is CASSYGTGFYEQYF. The CDR3 nucleotides read TGTGCCAGCAGCTACGGGACAGGGTTTTACGAGCAGTACTTC.

The chain has TRBV27 and TRBJ1-1, with D uncertain. The CDR3 totals 13 residues. Deletions cut 1 base from V and 6 bases from J, with 9 bases between. In germline, CDR1 is MNHEY, CDR2 SMNVEV (reference sequence). CDR3: CASSLLVTAEAFF. CDR3 DNA sequence: TGTGCCAGCAGTTTATTAGTAACGGCTGAAGCTTTCTTT.

This chain uses TRBV4-1 with TRBJ2-6; 7 bases match TRBD1. Germline lookup yields CDR1 MGHRA and CDR2 YSYEKL. The V gene end was trimmed by 3 bases and the J gene end by 4 bases; junction bases not matched to a gene: 6. The CDR3 has 16 residues. Here the CDR3 DNA reads TGCGCCAGCAGCCAGCAGACAGGGTACGGGGCCAACGTCCTGACTTTC. Protein product: CASSQQTGYGANVLTF.

This chain connects TRBV11-2 to TRBJ1-4; a weak D match, TRBD1 (5 bases). Per the germline V gene, CDR1 is SGHAT and CDR2 is FQNNGV. The CDR3 extends over 16 amino acids. V shed 1 base and J shed 7 bases, with 16 bases lying between them. CDR3 amino acids: CASSLVLRGSGEKLFF. Here the CDR3 DNA reads TGTGCCAGCAGCTTAGTACTTCGGGGGAGCGGTGAAAAACTGTTTTTT.

This clone was counted only a few times. The chain carries TRBV7-9 and TRBJ1-5; D call uncertain. Germline-derived CDR1 and CDR2 are SEHNR and FQNEAQ (reference sequence). The V end was cut by 1 base, the J end by 0 bases, with 4 bases between. The CDR3 extends over 14 amino acids. The CDR3 protein is CASSLDGSNQPQHF. For the CDR3, the DNA is TGTGCCAGCAGCTTAGACGGTAGCAATCAGCCCCAGCATTTT.

The rearrangement links TRBV6-5 to TRBJ2-3; no firm D call. The ends were cut back, 0 bases at V and 0 bases at J, with 10 bases in the middle. Germline V lookup: CDR1 MNHEY, CDR2 SVGAGI. This CDR3 is 16 amino acids long. The CDR3 DNA sequence: TGTGCCAGCAGTTACTCGACGTTAGCTAGCACAGATACGCAGTATTTT. Its translation: CASSYSTLASTDTQYF.